The rows below give T cell receptor beta chains drawn from one sample of a study of cytomegalovirus exposure and HLA in healthy donors. Clones were read by immunoSEQ multiplex PCR, and TCRdb kept only the in-frame ones, dropping some. The sample has about 180,000 clones, around 73% seen once; the top ten hold over 2%. Sequenced material: PBMCs. These receptors were collected from a man aged 55 to 70 in good health and CMV-seronegative. The CDR3 runs from the conserved cysteine through the conserved F or W. The D gene is left open where the match is weak. Only some rows state a clone size, as once, few, many or a class for expanded clones.

- TRBJ2-1 TRBV9 - CASSVENGADEQFF TGTGCCAGCAGCGTAGAAAATGGGGCCGATGAGCAGTTCTTC
- TRBJ1-1 TRBV19 - CASSPPNVLLNTEAFF TGTGCCAGTAGTCCCCCTAACGTCCTACTGAACACTGAAGCTTTCTTT
- TRBJ1-2 TRBV2 TRBD1 CASTRGTEYGYTF TGTGCCAGCACCCGAGGGACAGAATATGGCTACACCTTC
once TRBJ2-6 TRBV5-4 - CASSLGGAGANVLTF TGTGCCAGCAGCTTGGGCGGGGCCGGGGCCAACGTCCTGACTTTC
- TRBJ1-1 TRBV2 - CASRSGAYREAFF TGTGCCAGCAGGTCAGGGGCCTACCGCGAAGCTTTCTTT
- TRBJ2-7 TRBV27 TRBD2 CASSSPGTRKSYEQYF TGTGCCAGCAGTTCCCCCGGGACTAGGAAGTCCTACGAGCAGTACTTC
many TRBJ2-7 TRBV4-3 - CASSQDLGGGSYEQYF TGCGCCAGCAGCCAAGATTTGGGGGGTGGAAGCTACGAGCAGTACTTC
- TRBJ2-7 TRBV5-1 TRBD2 CASSLVGGGYEQYF TGCGCCAGCAGCTTGGTGGGCGGGGGCTACGAGCAGTACTTC
- TRBJ2-7 TRBV5-1 TRBD1 CASSLAYGQGYEQYF TGCGCCAGCAGCTTGGCGTACGGACAGGGTTACGAGCAGTACTTC
- TRBJ1-4 TRBV6-1 - CASSELGRVANEKLFF TGTGCCAGCAGTGAACTCGGCAGGGTCGCTAATGAAAAACTGTTTTTT
- TRBJ2-3 TRBV19 TRBD2 CASSIASAGGHTDTQYF TGTGCCAGTAGTATAGCGTCCGCGGGGGGACACACAGATACGCAGTATTTT
- TRBJ1-5 TRBV5-6 - CASSLIGGKPQHF TGTGCCAGCAGCTTGATTGGGGGGAAGCCCCAGCATTTT
- TRBJ2-3 TRBV5-1 - CASSFRTSKTDTQYF TGCGCCAGCAGCTTCAGGACTTCCAAGACAGATACGCAGTATTTT
- TRBJ2-1 TRBV7-7 TRBD2 CASSATLAGGNNEQFF TGTGCCAGCAGCGCCACCCTAGCGGGAGGCAACAATGAGCAGTTCTTC
- TRBJ1-6 TRBV5-4 - CASRGGNSPLHF TGTGCCAGCAGGGGAGGTAATTCACCCCTCCACTTT
- TRBJ1-1 TRBV29-1 TRBD1 CSVDGGTGDVAEAFF TGCAGCGTCGATGGGGGGACAGGGGACGTCGCTGAAGCTTTCTTT
- TRBJ2-7 TRBV5-1 - CASNLVGQSYEQYF TGCGCCAGCAACTTGGTAGGACAGTCCTACGAGCAGTACTTC
few TRBJ2-4 TRBV2 TRBD2 CASSPRGLAGRNIQYF TGTGCCAGCAGTCCCAGGGGACTAGCGGGGAGAAACATTCAGTACTTC
few TRBJ1-4 TRBV5-1 - CASSQTGGAHEKLFF TGCGCCAGCAGCCAAACAGGTGGGGCCCATGAAAAACTGTTTTTT
- TRBJ1-3 TRBV6-5 TRBD1 CASRRQGSAGNTIYF TGTGCCAGCAGGCGACAGGGAAGCGCTGGAAACACCATATATTTT
- TRBJ1-1 TRBV27 TRBD1 CASSHDRVTEAFF TGTGCCAGCAGCCACGACAGGGTCACTGAAGCTTTCTTT
- TRBJ1-2 TRBV25-1 - CASSAFGGAAGGYTF TGTGCCAGCAGTGCCTTCGGGGGGGCGGCGGGAGGCTACACCTTC
- TRBJ2-3 TRBV12-2 - CASRPRQGFEEDTQYF TGTGCAAGTCGTCCCAGACAGGGGTTTGAAGAAGATACGCAGTATTTT
few TRBJ2-1 TRBV15 - CATRRALSSYNEQFF TGTGCCACCAGGAGAGCGCTGAGCTCCTACAATGAGCAGTTCTTC
- TRBJ2-7 TRBV4-1 TRBD1 CASSQPGQGGGEQYF TGCGCCAGCAGCCAGCCGGGACAGGGCGGCGGGGAGCAGTACTTC
- TRBJ2-1 TRBV9 - CASSPRSTTYNEQFF TGTGCCAGCAGCCCCCGATCTACTACGTACAATGAGCAGTTCTTC